This entry features one T cell receptor (beta chain) sequence. Authors' analysis steps: Amplifying reference gene primers gave estimates of nucleated cell counts. Assay used: immunoSEQ multiplex PCR; TCRdb lists only in-frame clones, some missing. The DNA was the basis for D and trimming; V, J and clone size are from that table. The sample comprises over 300,000 clones, around 89% of which are singletons, and around 0.91% rests with the top ten. Participants were aged about 18 to 95 years, lived in about two dozen US areas, and enrolled virtually. Participants' reported clinical history set cohort assignment. These data are taken from a study of blood T cell repertoires in COVID-19. Per the germline V gene, CDR1 is SGHAT and CDR2 is FQNNGV. V shed 1 base and J 7 bases; nucleotides not matched to a gene: 6. This CDR3 has 16 residues.

The V and J genes are TRBV11-2 and TRBJ1-6; the match to TRBD1 covers 8 bases. The specimen was PBMCs or T cells enriched from blood (not recorded which). This receptor was identified in a woman between 25 and 40 years old with acute COVID-19. DNA of the CDR3: TGTGCCAGCAGCTTAGCCCGGACAGGGTACAATTCACCCCTCCACTTT. Its protein is CASSLARTGYNSPLHF. Together with reference TRBV11-2 and TRBJ1-6, the CDR3 gives the full variable domain: EAGVAQSPRYKIIEKRQSVAFWCNPISGHATLYWYQQILGQGPKLLIQFQNNGVVDDSQLPKDRFSAERLKGVDSTLKIQPAKLEDSAVYLCASSLARTGYNSPLHFGNGTRLTVT.